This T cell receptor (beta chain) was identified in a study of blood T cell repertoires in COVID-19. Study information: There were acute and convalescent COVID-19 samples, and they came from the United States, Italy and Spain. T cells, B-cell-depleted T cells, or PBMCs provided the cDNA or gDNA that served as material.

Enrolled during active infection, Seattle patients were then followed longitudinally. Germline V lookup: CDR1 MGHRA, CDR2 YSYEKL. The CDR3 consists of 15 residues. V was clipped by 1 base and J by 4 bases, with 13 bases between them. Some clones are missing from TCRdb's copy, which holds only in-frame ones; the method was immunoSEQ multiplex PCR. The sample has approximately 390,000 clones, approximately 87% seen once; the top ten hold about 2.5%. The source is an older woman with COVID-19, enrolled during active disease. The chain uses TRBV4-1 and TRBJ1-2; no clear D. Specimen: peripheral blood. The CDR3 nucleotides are TGCGCCAGCAGCCAAGGGGCCAACCGGGGCTATGGCTACACCTTC. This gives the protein CASSQGANRGYGYTF.